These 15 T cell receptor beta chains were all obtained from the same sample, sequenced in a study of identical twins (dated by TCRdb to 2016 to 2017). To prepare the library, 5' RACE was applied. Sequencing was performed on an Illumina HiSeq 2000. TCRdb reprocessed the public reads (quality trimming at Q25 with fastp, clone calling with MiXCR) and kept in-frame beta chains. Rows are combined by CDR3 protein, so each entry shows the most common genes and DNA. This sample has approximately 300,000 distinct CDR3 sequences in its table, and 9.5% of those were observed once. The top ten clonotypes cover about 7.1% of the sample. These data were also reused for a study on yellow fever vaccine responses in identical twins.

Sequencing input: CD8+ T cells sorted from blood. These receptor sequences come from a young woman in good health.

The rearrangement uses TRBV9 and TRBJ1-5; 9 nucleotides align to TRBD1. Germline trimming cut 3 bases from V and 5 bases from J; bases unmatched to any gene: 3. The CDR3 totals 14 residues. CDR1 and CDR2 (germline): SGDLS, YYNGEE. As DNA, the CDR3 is TGTGCCAGCAGCGCGGACAGGGGCCATCAGCCCCAGCATTTT. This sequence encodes CASSADRGHQPQHF.

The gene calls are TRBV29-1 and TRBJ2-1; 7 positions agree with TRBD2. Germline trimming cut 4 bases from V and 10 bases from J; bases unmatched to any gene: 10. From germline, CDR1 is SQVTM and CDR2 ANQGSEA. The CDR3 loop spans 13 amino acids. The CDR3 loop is CSVGPGGIREQFF. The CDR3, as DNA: TGCAGCGTTGGGCCGGGAGGAATTAGGGAGCAGTTCTTC.

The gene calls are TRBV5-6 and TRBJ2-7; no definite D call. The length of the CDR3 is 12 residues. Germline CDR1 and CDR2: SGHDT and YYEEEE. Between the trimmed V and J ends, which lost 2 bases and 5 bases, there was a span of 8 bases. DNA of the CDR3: TGTGCCAGCAGCTTATTCGACAACGAGCAGTACTTC. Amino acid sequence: CASSLFDNEQYF.

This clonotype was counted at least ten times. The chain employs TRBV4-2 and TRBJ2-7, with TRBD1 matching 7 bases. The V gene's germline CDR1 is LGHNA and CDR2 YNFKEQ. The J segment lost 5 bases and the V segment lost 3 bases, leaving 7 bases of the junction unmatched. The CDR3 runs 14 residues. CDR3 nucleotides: TGTGCCAGCAGCCAGAAGGGGGCAGGAGACGAGCAGTACTTC. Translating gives CASSQKGAGDEQYF.

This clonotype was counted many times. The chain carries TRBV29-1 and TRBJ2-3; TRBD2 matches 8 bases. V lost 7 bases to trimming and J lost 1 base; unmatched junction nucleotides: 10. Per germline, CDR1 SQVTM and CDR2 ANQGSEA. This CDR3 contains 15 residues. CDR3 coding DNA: TGCAGCGCTTCCGGGGGGGCTAAGGGCACAGATACGCAGTATTTT. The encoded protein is CSASGGAKGTDTQYF.

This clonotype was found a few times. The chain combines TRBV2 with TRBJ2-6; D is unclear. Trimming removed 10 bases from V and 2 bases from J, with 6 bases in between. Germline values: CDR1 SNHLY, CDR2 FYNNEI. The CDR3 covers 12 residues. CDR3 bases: TGTGCCATCCATACTGGGGCCAACGTCCTGACTTTC. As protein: CAIHTGANVLTF.

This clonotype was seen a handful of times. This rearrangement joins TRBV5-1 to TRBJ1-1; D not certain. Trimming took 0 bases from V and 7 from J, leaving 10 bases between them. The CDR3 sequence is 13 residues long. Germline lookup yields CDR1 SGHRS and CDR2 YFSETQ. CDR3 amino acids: CASSLEAGFEAFF. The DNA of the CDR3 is TGCGCCAGCAGCTTGGAGGCGGGTTTTGAAGCTTTCTTT.

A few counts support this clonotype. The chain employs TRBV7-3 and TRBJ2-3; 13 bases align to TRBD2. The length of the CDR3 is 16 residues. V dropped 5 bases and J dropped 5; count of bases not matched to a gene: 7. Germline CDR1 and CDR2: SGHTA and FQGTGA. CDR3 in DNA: TGTGCCAGCAGCCCCACTAGCGGGGGGGCCATAGATACGCAGTATTTT. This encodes CASSPTSGGAIDTQYF.

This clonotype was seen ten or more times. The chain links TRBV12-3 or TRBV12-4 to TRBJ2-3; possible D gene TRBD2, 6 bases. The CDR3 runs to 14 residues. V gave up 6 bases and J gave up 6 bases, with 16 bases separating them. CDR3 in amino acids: CASRAGRISDTQYF. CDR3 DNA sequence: TGTGCCAGCAGAGCGGGCCGTATATCGGATACGCAGTATTTT.

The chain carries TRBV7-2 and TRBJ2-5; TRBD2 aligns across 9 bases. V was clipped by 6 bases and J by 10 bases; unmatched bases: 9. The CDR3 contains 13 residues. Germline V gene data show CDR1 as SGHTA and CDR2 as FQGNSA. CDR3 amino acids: CASRPTSGRDQYF. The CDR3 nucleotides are TGTGCCAGCAGGCCGACTAGCGGCCGTGACCAGTACTTC.

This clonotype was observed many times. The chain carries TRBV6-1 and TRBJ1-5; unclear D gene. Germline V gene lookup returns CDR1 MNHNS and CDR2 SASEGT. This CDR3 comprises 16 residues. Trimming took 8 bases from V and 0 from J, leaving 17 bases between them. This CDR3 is CASGMTDPDSNQPQHF. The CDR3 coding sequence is TGTGCCAGCGGCATGACGGACCCAGATAGCAATCAGCCCCAGCATTTT.

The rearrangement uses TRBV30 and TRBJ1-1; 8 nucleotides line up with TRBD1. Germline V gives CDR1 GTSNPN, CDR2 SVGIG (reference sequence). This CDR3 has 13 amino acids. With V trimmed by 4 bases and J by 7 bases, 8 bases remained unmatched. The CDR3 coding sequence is TGTGCCTGGACAGGGGGCGAATTTGGTGAAGCTTTCTTT. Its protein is CAWTGGEFGEAFF.

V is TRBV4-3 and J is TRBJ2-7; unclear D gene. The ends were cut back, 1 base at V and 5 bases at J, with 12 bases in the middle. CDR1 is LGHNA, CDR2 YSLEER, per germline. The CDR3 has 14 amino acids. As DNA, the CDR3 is TGCGCCAGCAGCCAAGGGGTCGAGGACGACGAGCAGTACTTC. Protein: CASSQGVEDDEQYF.

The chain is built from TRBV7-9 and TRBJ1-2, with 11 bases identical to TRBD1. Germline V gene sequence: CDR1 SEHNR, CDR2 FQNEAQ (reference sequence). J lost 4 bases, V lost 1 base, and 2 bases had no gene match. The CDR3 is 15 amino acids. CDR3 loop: CASSLEGTGGYGYTF. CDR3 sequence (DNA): TGTGCCAGCAGCTTAGAGGGGACAGGGGGCTATGGCTACACCTTC.

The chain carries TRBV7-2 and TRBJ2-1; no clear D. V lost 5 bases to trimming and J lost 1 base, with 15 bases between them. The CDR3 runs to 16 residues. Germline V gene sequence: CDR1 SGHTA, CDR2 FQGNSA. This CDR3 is CASSDLQTTSYNEQFF. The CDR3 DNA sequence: TGTGCCAGCAGCGACCTACAAACTACATCCTACAATGAGCAGTTCTTC. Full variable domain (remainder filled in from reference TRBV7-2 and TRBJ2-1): GAGVSQSPSNKVTEKGKDVELRCDPISGHTALYWYRQSLGQGLEFLIYFQGNSAPDKSGLPSDRFSAERTGGSVSTLTIQRTQQEDSAVYLCASSDLQTTSYNEQFFGPGTRLTVL.